The 17 T cell receptor beta chains given below trace back to one sample, sequenced in a study of shared clonotypes between healthy human individuals. The repertoire was sequenced with immunoSEQ multiplex PCR; TCRdb's copy has only in-frame clones and lacks some. The sample lists over 700,000 clones, around 70% occurring once. Sequenced sample: memory CD4+ T cells sorted from blood. This sample's subset: CD45RA-negative fraction. The receptor source for this set is a woman under 40 in good health.

A note on this clone: This sample includes further DNA sequences coding for the same CDR3. The CDR3 spells CASSLGGAKNIQYF. The CDR3 nucleotides read TGTGCCAGCAGCTTGGGCGGAGCCAAAAACATTCAGTACTTC. This sequence joins TRBV5-6 and TRBJ2-4; no firm D call. The CDR3 loop spans 14 amino acids. V lost 0 bases to trimming and J lost 0 bases, with 4 bases between them. Per germline, CDR1 SGHDT and CDR2 YYEEEE.

CDR3 nucleotide sequence: TGTGCCAGCAGTGCGCTCTACGAGCAGTACTTC. As protein: CASSALYEQYF. The chain combines TRBV6-1 with TRBJ2-7; D is unclear. Germline CDR1 reads MNHNS; CDR2 reads SASEGT. V was shortened by 4 bases and J by 3 bases, with 4 bases between the two germline ends. The CDR3 contains 11 residues.

This clone was seen a handful of times. The chain has TRBV5-1 and TRBJ2-3, with 7 positions matching TRBD2. Unmatched junction bases numbered 11, after V lost 4 bases and J lost 0 bases. CDR1 is SGHRS and CDR2 is YFSETQ in the germline V gene. There are 17 residues in the CDR3. The CDR3 region has the DNA TGCGCCAGCAGCCGAGCACCGGCGGGAGTGAGCACAGATACGCAGTATTTT. Encoded protein: CASSRAPAGVSTDTQYF.

The chain carries TRBV5-1 and TRBJ1-4; TRBD1 agrees at 9 bases. CDR3 size: 18 residues. The V and J ends lost 4 bases and 3 bases, in that order; junction bases with no gene match: 13. Germline CDR1 is SGHRS and CDR2 is YFSETQ. In DNA, the CDR3 is TGCGCCAGCAGCAGAGGACGGGACAGGGCGGTAGCTAATGAAAAACTGTTTTTT. As protein: CASSRGRDRAVANEKLFF.

The chain is built from TRBV5-1 and TRBJ1-1; a possible D gene is TRBD1 (5 bases). V was clipped by 1 base and J by 5 bases, with 12 bases between them. The CDR3 is 14 amino acids. Germline V gives CDR1 SGHRS, CDR2 YFSETQ. The CDR3 protein is CASSLQGEGTEAFF. In DNA form, the CDR3 reads TGCGCCAGCAGCTTGCAGGGCGAGGGAACTGAAGCTTTCTTT.

This clone was recorded once. V is TRBV7-9 and J is TRBJ2-6; D might be TRBD1 (5 bases). The germline V gene has CDR1 SEHNR and CDR2 FQNEAQ (reference sequence). This CDR3 region has 14 residues. Trimming removed 1 base from V and 7 bases from J, with 8 bases in between. Here the CDR3 reads CASSLGGQANVLTF. The CDR3 coding sequence is TGTGCCAGCAGCTTAGGCGGACAAGCCAACGTCCTGACTTTC.

The chain couples TRBV7-3 to TRBJ2-5; either TRBD1 or TRBD2 may fit D (6 bases each). Trimming pared 5 bases from V and 9 bases from J, leaving 10 bases between. There are 11 residues in the CDR3. Germline-derived CDR1 and CDR2 are SGHTA and FQGTGA. CDR3 amino acids: CASSLGGSQYF. The CDR3, as DNA: TGTGCCAGCAGCCTGGGGGGCTCCCAGTACTTC. Complete variable domain (other parts from reference TRBV7-3 and TRBJ2-5): GAGVSQTPSNKVTEKGKYVELRCDPISGHTALYWYRQSLGQGPEFLIYFQGTGAADDSGLPNDRFFAVRPEGSVSTLKIQRTERGDSAVYLCASSLGGSQYFGPGTRLLVL.

As for this clone: With only one base between it and a far larger clone, this is likely a read error. The chain uses TRBV29-1 and TRBJ2-2; the match to TRBD1 covers 11 bases. This CDR3 spans 14 amino acids. Per the germline V gene, CDR1 is SQVTM and CDR2 is ANQGSEA. The V and J ends lost 4 bases and 9 bases, in that order; junction bases with no gene match: 7. CDR3: CSVGGQGGVRELFF. The DNA for the CDR3 is TGCAGCGTTGGGGGACAGGGGGGCGTAAGGGAGCTGTTTTTT.

V gene TRBV27 combines with J gene TRBJ1-2; TRBD1 aligns across 7 bases. The V and J ends lost 3 bases and 4 bases, in that order; junction bases with no gene match: 8. The CDR3 spans 15 residues. Germline CDR1 reads MNHEY; CDR2 reads SMNVEV (reference sequence). CDR3 loop: CASSLGPTGVYGYTF. CDR3 coding DNA: TGTGCCAGCAGTTTGGGACCCACAGGGGTCTATGGCTACACCTTC.

The chain links TRBV21-1 to TRBJ2-2; the tabulated D call, TRBD2, remains unverified against the DNA. TRBV21-1 is deemed a pseudogene. This CDR3 spans 18 amino acids. The CDR3 protein is CASSFQGLAGASTGELFF. The CDR3 region has the DNA TGTGCCAGCAGCTTTCAAGGACTAGCGGGAGCGTCCACCGGGGAGCTGTTTTTT.

This clone showed up just a few times. Other nucleotide sequences from this sample produce the same CDR3. This chain uses TRBV28 with TRBJ2-7; no clear D gene. The CDR3 loop spans 14 amino acids. V lost 1 base to trimming and J lost 2 bases, with 9 bases between them. Per germline, CDR1 MDHEN and CDR2 SYDVKM. CDR3 nucleotide sequence: TGTGCCAGCAGTTTATATTTAGTCCCCTACGAGCAGTACTTC. Protein sequence: CASSLYLVPYEQYF.

The gene calls are TRBV28 and TRBJ1-5, with no clear D. The ends were cut back, 10 bases at V and 0 bases at J, with 7 bases in the middle. CDR3 size: 12 residues. From germline, CDR1 is MDHEN and CDR2 SYDVKM. CDR3: CATRNSNQPQHF. CDR3 bases: TGTGCCACCCGGAATAGCAATCAGCCCCAGCATTTT.

The genes are TRBV7-2 and TRBJ2-2; a weak D match, TRBD2 (5 bases). Germline values: CDR1 SGHTA, CDR2 FQGNSA. The CDR3 loop spans 14 amino acids. Trimming cost V 3 bases and J 9 bases, with 14 bases left between them. The CDR3 is CASSFGATKRELFF. CDR3 coding DNA: TGTGCCAGCAGCTTCGGAGCGACTAAGCGGGAGCTGTTTTTT.

In this sample, this clone turned up once. The chain has TRBV28 and TRBJ1-2, with D possibly matching TRBD1 (6 bases). The V and J ends lost 7 bases and 3 bases respectively, with 18 bases between them. The CDR3 has 15 amino acids. Germline V gene lookup returns CDR1 MDHEN and CDR2 SYDVKM. CDR3 coding DNA: TGTGCCAGCACCCCAGGCGACAGGCCTGACTATGGCTACACCTTC. As protein: CASTPGDRPDYGYTF.

This clone was recorded a few times. The chain employs TRBV9 and TRBJ2-3; D unclear. V was trimmed by 0 bases and J by 6 bases, leaving 5 bases between them. Germline assignment: CDR1 SGDLS and CDR2 YYNGEE. The CDR3 length is 12 residues. The CDR3 DNA follows: TGTGCCAGCAGCGTAGGTTCGGATACGCAGTATTTT. Its protein is CASSVGSDTQYF.

The chain has TRBV7-8 and TRBJ2-4, with D maybe TRBD2 (5 bases). Trimming removed 1 base at V and 0 bases at J, with 10 bases between. CDR3 length: 16 residues. The V gene's germline CDR1 is SGHVS and CDR2 FQNEAQ. CDR3 sequence reads: CASSLERSLAKNIQYF. The CDR3 DNA is TGTGCCAGCAGCTTAGAGCGGTCGCTAGCCAAAAACATTCAGTACTTC.

This clone appeared a single time. The junction and the germline gene differ at one end; a read error may be behind it. This chain uses TRBV28 with TRBJ2-2; a weak D match, TRBD2 (6 bases). This CDR3 has 17 residues. Germline V CDR1 and CDR2: MDHEN, SYDVKM. The CDR3 DNA is TGTGCCAGCAGTACCCCTTGGAGGGTTGAGAACGCCGGGGAGCTGTTTTTT. It yields the protein CASSTPWRVENAGELFF.